The 31 T cell receptor beta chains in this list originate from one sample, sequenced in a study of blood T cell repertoires in COVID-19. Measured with immunoSEQ multiplex PCR; TCRdb has only the in-frame clones, and not every one. Here the sample spans 150,000 to 200,000 clones, more than 70% being singletons. The sample comprised peripheral blood. These receptors were obtained from a human donor in a cohort sampled during active COVID-19.

The V call is TRBV9, the J call TRBJ2-3; 8 bases align to TRBD2. CDR1 is SGDLS, CDR2 YYNGEE, per germline. V shed 4 bases and J 0 bases; nucleotides not matched to a gene: 4. CDR3 length: 15 amino acids. DNA for the CDR3: TGTGCCAGCAGCCGGATAGCGGGGAGCACAGATACGCAGTATTTT. Amino acids: CASSRIAGSTDTQYF. Using reference TRBV9 and TRBJ2-3 for the parts outside the CDR3, the full variable domain is DSGVTQTPKHLITATGQRVTLRCSPRSGDLSVYWYQQSLDQGLQFLIQYYNGEERAKGNILERFSAQQFPDLHSELNLSSLELGDSALYFCASSRIAGSTDTQYFGPGTRLTVL.

The V call is TRBV18, the J call TRBJ2-3, with a possible D match to TRBD2 (6 bases). There are 14 residues in the CDR3. The V gene's germline CDR1 is KGHSH and CDR2 LQKENI. V lost 0 bases, J lost 4 bases, and 8 bases lay in between. The CDR3 DNA follows: TGTGCCAGCTCACCACCCGGAGGGCCAGATACGCAGTATTTT. Translating gives CASSPPGGPDTQYF.

The chain joins TRBV5-1 to TRBJ1-1; 10 bases map to TRBD1. CDR3 length: 13 amino acids. Trimming cost V 4 bases and J 9 bases; bases outside gene matches: 6. Germline V CDR1 and CDR2: SGHRS, YFSETQ. CDR3 sequence: CASSPGQGNKAFF. CDR3 nucleotides: TGCGCCAGCAGCCCGGGACAGGGGAATAAAGCTTTCTTT.

V and J are TRBV28 and TRBJ1-2; 11 bases match TRBD1. CDR1 is MDHEN and CDR2 is SYDVKM in the germline V gene. With V trimmed by 5 bases and J by 7 bases, 9 bases remained unmatched. This CDR3 has 15 amino acids. The CDR3 reads CASSPTLGTGGGYTF. For the CDR3, the DNA is TGTGCCAGCAGTCCAACCCTCGGGACAGGGGGTGGCTACACCTTC.

The table lists this clone with a few counts. The chain couples TRBV5-1 to TRBJ1-1; D perhaps matches TRBD1 (5 bases). The CDR3 covers 15 residues. The germline V and J ends were trimmed by 4 bases and 3 bases, with 16 bases remaining between them. CDR1 and CDR2 (germline): SGHRS, YFSETQ. The CDR3 bases are TGCGCCAGCAGCAACCCCCGGGCCAGGGACACTGAAGCTTTCTTT. This encodes CASSNPRARDTEAFF.

The chain uses TRBV7-9 and TRBJ2-2; 8 positions agree with TRBD1. J was trimmed by 1 base and V by 5 bases; bases with no gene match: 6. Germline V lookup: CDR1 SEHNR, CDR2 FQNEAQ (reference sequence). This CDR3 is 16 amino acids long. CDR3 region: CASSPRTGKNTGELFF. The CDR3 DNA is TGTGCCAGCAGCCCTAGGACAGGGAAGAACACCGGGGAGCTGTTTTTT.

The chain carries TRBV21-1 and TRBJ2-6; the table's TRBD2 call for D was not verified on the DNA. TRBV21-1 is deemed a pseudogene. CDR3 size: 18 residues. CDR3 sequence (DNA): TGTGCCAGCAGCACGAATTCCGGGAGTCACTGGGGGGCCAACGTCCTGACTTTC. Residues: CASSTNSGSHWGANVLTF.

This sequence joins TRBV7-6 and TRBJ2-1; 8 bases fit TRBD2. Per the germline V gene, CDR1 is SGHVS and CDR2 is FNYEAQ. V lost 1 base, J lost 10 bases, and 12 bases stayed unmatched. The CDR3 is 16 residues long. This CDR3 is CASSLGGSGVPPEQFF. The CDR3 nucleotides read TGTGCCAGCAGCTTAGGGGGTAGCGGGGTGCCCCCCGAGCAGTTCTTC. Using reference TRBV7-6 and TRBJ2-1 for the parts outside the CDR3, the full variable domain is GAGVSQSPRYKVTKRGQDVALRCDPISGHVSLYWYRQALGQGPEFLTYFNYEAQQDKSGLPNDRFSAERPEGSISTLTIQRTEQRDSAMYRCASSLGGSGVPPEQFFGPGTRLTVL.

The chain is built from TRBV28 and TRBJ2-7; 9 bases align to TRBD1. The CDR3 length is 14 residues. Germline CDR1 and CDR2: MDHEN and SYDVKM. V trimming: 6 bases; J trimming: 6 bases; junction bases outside the gene matches: 9. The CDR3 region has the DNA TGTGCCAGCAGGATACAGGGGGCTGTGGGCGAGCAGTACTTC. Protein sequence: CASRIQGAVGEQYF.

The chain carries TRBV19 and TRBJ2-5; 8 nucleotides align to TRBD1. CDR1 and CDR2 (germline): LNHDA, SQIVND (reference sequence). V shed 5 bases, J shed 7 bases, and the junction held 12 bases outside the gene matches. The CDR3 totals 15 residues. Here the CDR3 DNA reads TGTGCCAGTAGTGAGGGACAGGCCCCCCCTCGGACCCAGTACTTC. It translates to CASSEGQAPPRTQYF.

V is TRBV7-2 and J is TRBJ2-3; TRBD2 matches 11 bases. This CDR3 has 16 residues. The trim removed 5 bases at V and 1 base at J, leaving 5 bases unmatched. Germline CDR1 reads SGHTA; CDR2 reads FQGNSA. The CDR3 coding sequence is TGTGCCAGCAGCCCAGCACTAGCGGGGGGCACAGATACGCAGTATTTT. It is translated as CASSPALAGGTDTQYF.

This clone appeared a single time. The chain recombines TRBV5-1 with TRBJ2-5; D is possibly TRBD2 (5 bases). Germline lookup yields CDR1 SGHRS and CDR2 YFSETQ. This CDR3 comprises 15 residues. The ends were cut back, 4 bases at V and 2 bases at J, with 15 bases in the middle. The CDR3 coding sequence is TGCGCCAGCAGCCAGGTCGGGGTAGGTCAAGAGACCCAGTACTTC. Translation: CASSQVGVGQETQYF.

The V gene is TRBV28, the J gene TRBJ1-5, with 7 positions matching TRBD1. J was trimmed by 2 bases and V by 6 bases; bases with no gene match: 7. The CDR3 extends over 15 amino acids. The V gene's germline CDR1 is MDHEN and CDR2 SYDVKM. This CDR3 reads CASRPKTGRNQPQHF. CDR3 coding DNA: TGTGCCAGCAGACCTAAGACAGGGCGCAATCAGCCCCAGCATTTT. The complete variable domain, with remaining parts taken from reference TRBV28 and TRBJ1-5, reads DVKVTQSSRYLVKRTGEKVFLECVQDMDHENMFWYRQDPGLGLRLIYFSYDVKMKEKGDIPEGYSVSREKKERFSLILESASTNQTSMYLCASRPKTGRNQPQHFGDGTRLSIL.

The J gene is TRBJ2-3, the V gene TRBV19, with 10 bases aligning to TRBD2. Germline loops: CDR1 LNHDA, CDR2 SQIVND (reference sequence). The trim removed 6 bases at V and 4 bases at J, leaving 10 bases unmatched. The CDR3 is 16 residues long. Here the CDR3 reads CASSVIQTSGADTQYF. Written as DNA, the CDR3 is TGTGCCAGTAGCGTCATCCAAACTAGCGGGGCAGATACGCAGTATTTT. The complete variable domain, with remaining parts taken from reference TRBV19 and TRBJ2-3, reads DGGITQSPKYLFRKEGQNVTLSCEQNLNHDAMYWYRQDPGQGLRLIYYSQIVNDFQKGDIAEGYSVSREKKESFPLTVTSAQKNPTAFYLCASSVIQTSGADTQYFGPGTRLTVL.

J is TRBJ2-1 and V is TRBV9, with TRBD2 as a possible D gene (6 bases). Germline CDR1 and CDR2: SGDLS and YYNGEE. V was pared by 3 bases and J by 4 bases, with 14 bases between. The CDR3 loop spans 15 amino acids. CDR3 region: CASSARDWTYNEQFF. The CDR3 DNA reads TGTGCCAGCAGCGCCCGGGACTGGACATACAATGAGCAGTTCTTC.

This clone is a singleton in its sample. This chain joins TRBV2 and TRBJ1-1; 8 bases are a match to TRBD1. The CDR3 runs to 15 residues. The ends lost 7 bases at V and 4 bases at J; junction bases unmatched: 11. CDR1 and CDR2 (germline): SNHLY, FYNNEI. The DNA of the CDR3 is TGTGCCAGCAAACGGCCATATACAGGGGGCACTGAAGCTTTCTTT. The encoded protein is CASKRPYTGGTEAFF.

This chain uses TRBV10-3 with TRBJ2-2; D unclear. Germline assignment: CDR1 ENHRY and CDR2 SYGVKD. This CDR3 is built from 13 residues. The V gene lost 4 bases and the J gene lost 0 bases, with 3 bases spanning the gap. The CDR3 spells CAISASNTGELFF. The CDR3, as DNA: TGTGCCATCAGTGCCTCGAACACCGGGGAGCTGTTTTTT.

The chain couples TRBV30 to TRBJ1-6, with 10 positions matching TRBD1. The CDR3 sequence is 13 residues long. The V gene's germline CDR1 is GTSNPN and CDR2 SVGIG (reference sequence). V lost 5 bases and J lost 8; bases outside the gene matches: 3. The CDR3 DNA sequence: TGTGCCTGGTCAGGACAGGGGGATTCACCCCTCCACTTT. Its translation is CAWSGQGDSPLHF.

The chain has TRBV7-2 and TRBJ1-1, with D hard to call. Trimming pared 7 bases from V and 1 base from J, leaving 10 bases between. The CDR3 spans 13 residues. Germline assignment: CDR1 SGHTA and CDR2 FQGNSA. CDR3 sequence reads: CASTQTRNTEAFF. The CDR3 DNA reads as TGTGCCAGCACCCAAACCAGGAACACTGAAGCTTTCTTT.

This clone came up a few times. The chain combines TRBV6-2 or TRBV6-3 with TRBJ1-3, with D unclear. Trimming took 6 bases from V and 1 from J, leaving 19 bases between them. This CDR3 region has 17 residues. Germline V CDR1 and CDR2: MNHEY, SVGEGT. The CDR3 DNA reads as TGTGCCAGCAGCCGGTGGGCAGCACTCATATCTGGAAACACCATATATTTT. It specifies CASSRWAALISGNTIYF.

This chain uses TRBV27 with TRBJ2-7; TRBD1 agrees at 10 bases. The CDR3 loop spans 15 amino acids. Losses at the gene ends were 4 bases for V and 2 bases for J; bases not matched to a gene: 5. The germline CDR1 and CDR2 sequences are MNHEY and SMNVEV (reference sequence). Here the CDR3 DNA reads TGTGCCAGCAGTTCCGGACAGGGGGGACCCTACGAGCAGTACTTC. This sequence encodes CASSSGQGGPYEQYF.

The gene calls are TRBV5-8 and TRBJ2-2, with 8 nucleotides matching TRBD1. The CDR3 runs to 14 residues. Trimming took 4 bases from V and 6 from J; bases not matched to a gene: 5. The V gene's germline CDR1 is SGHTS and CDR2 YDEGEE. The CDR3 loop is CASSRTGSSGELFF. As DNA, the CDR3 is TGTGCCAGCAGCAGGACAGGGTCCTCCGGGGAGCTGTTTTTT.

This clone was counted once. The V call is TRBV6-5, the J call TRBJ2-2, with TRBD2 as a possible D gene (5 bases). Germline loops: CDR1 MNHEY, CDR2 SVGAGI. The CDR3 is 14 amino acids. The germline V and J ends were trimmed by 5 bases and 4 bases, with 11 bases remaining between them. CDR3 sequence: CASSRVGSTGELFF. For the CDR3, the DNA is TGTGCCAGCAGTCGTGTTGGGAGCACCGGGGAGCTGTTTTTT.

A word on this clone: An end of the junction differs from the germline gene, which may be a read error. The rearrangement links TRBV4-3 to TRBJ2-7; 7 positions agree with TRBD1. This CDR3 has 13 amino acids. Germline CDR1 is LGHNA and CDR2 is YSLEER. Here the CDR3 reads CASSQDRGTASTF. CDR3 DNA: TGCGCCAGCAGTCAAGATAGAGGGACAGCCAGCACTTTC.

V usage is TRBV6-5 and J usage is TRBJ1-6; 7 positions agree with TRBD1. CDR3 length: 13 amino acids. V shed 6 bases, J shed 13 bases, and the junction held 9 bases outside the gene matches. Per germline, CDR1 MNHEY and CDR2 SVGAGI. The CDR3 loop is CASSYLAGGPLHF. Here the CDR3 DNA reads TGTGCCAGCAGCTATTTGGCAGGGGGGCCCCTCCACTTT.

This chain joins TRBV19 and TRBJ1-5, with D perhaps TRBD1 (5 bases). Germline loops: CDR1 LNHDA, CDR2 SQIVND (reference sequence). There are 16 residues in the CDR3. Trimming cost V 1 base and J 2 bases, with 12 bases left between them. CDR3 sequence: CASSIVGARGNQPQHF. CDR3 sequence (DNA): TGTGCCAGTAGTATAGTAGGGGCGCGCGGCAATCAGCCCCAGCATTTT.

This clone was seen just once. This chain joins TRBV6-5 and TRBJ1-1; D is uncertain. Between the trimmed V and J ends, which lost 0 bases and 7 bases, there was a span of 15 bases. CDR1 MNHEY and CDR2 SVGAGI come from the germline V gene. This CDR3 region has 15 residues. As DNA, the CDR3 is TGTGCCAGCAGTTACTCGAGTAGGAATTCGGGTGAAGCTTTCTTT. As protein: CASSYSSRNSGEAFF.

The chain combines TRBV6-5 with TRBJ2-5; possibly TRBD2 for D (5 bases). CDR3 length equals 15 residues. CDR1 and CDR2 from the germline V gene are MNHEY and SVGAGI. Trimming pared 0 bases from V and 2 bases from J, leaving 10 bases between. The CDR3 loop is CASSYSPTKQETQYF. The CDR3, as DNA: TGTGCCAGCAGTTACTCGCCGACTAAACAAGAGACCCAGTACTTC.

This clone was counted a single time. This sequence joins TRBV5-6 and TRBJ2-2; 14 bases agree with TRBD2. The CDR3 extends over 16 amino acids. The germline V gene has CDR1 SGHDT and CDR2 YYEEEE. V gave up 4 bases and J gave up 5 bases; unmatched junction bases: 4. The CDR3 is CASSPGLAGVTGELFF. The DNA for the CDR3 is TGTGCCAGCAGCCCGGGACTAGCGGGAGTAACCGGGGAGCTGTTTTTT.

CDR3 coding DNA: TGCGCCAGCAGTCAATCGATGGGACAGGGGGTGGCCTATGGCTACACCTTC. Protein sequence: CASSQSMGQGVAYGYTF. The chain joins TRBV23-1 to TRBJ1-2, with 11 nucleotides matching TRBD1. TRBV23-1 is an ORF, and what it does is uncertain. There are 17 residues in the CDR3. The trim removed 0 bases at V and 4 bases at J, leaving 7 bases unmatched.

The chain is built from TRBV19 and TRBJ1-5; perhaps TRBD1 as D (5 bases). This CDR3 has 14 residues. Germline-derived CDR1 and CDR2 are LNHDA and SQIVND (reference sequence). Trimming took off 3 bases at V and 6 bases at J, with 12 bases between the two ends. The CDR3 spells CASSIVGDGQPQHF. CDR3 in DNA: TGTGCCAGTAGTATCGTAGGGGATGGTCAGCCCCAGCATTTT.